This T cell receptor beta chain was profiled in a study of circulating CD8 cells and anti-PD-1 response in melanoma (dated by TCRdb to the early 2020s). A note on the overall study: Patients received nivolumab intravenously at 3 mg/kg every 2 weeks. Patients with complete or partial responses were classified as responders, and patients with stable or progressive disease (RECIST v1.1) were classified as non-responders. The TCR repertoire analysis included roughly eleven melanoma patients, of whom 7 were non-responders and 4 were responders. In on-treatment samples, a biotinylated anti-human IgG4 antibody was used to detect PD-1. The melanoma cohort had 13 patients, seven of whom got anti-PD-1 as first-line therapy, while the other six had previously had targeted therapy or immunotherapy.

Four subsets defined by PD-1 and/or TIGIT were sorted from live CD3+CD8+TCRalphabeta+ cells on a BD FACSAria II cell sorter. To characterize relevance to anti-PD-1 therapy response, circulating CD8 T cells were sorted into four subsets based on PD-1 and TIGIT expression. Both TCR alpha and TCR beta chains were sequenced from each sorted CD8 T-cell subset. Peripheral blood was collected before the first anti-PD-1 injection, after two injections and after four injections. PBMCs were isolated immediately by Ficoll gradient centrifugation. Until use, PBMCs were cryopreserved in liquid nitrogen in RPMI containing approximately 20% FCS and about 9.2% DMSO. After thawing, PBMCs were stained with a viability dye plus antibodies against CD3, CD8alpha, TCRalphabeta, PD-1 and TIGIT. The RNeasy Kit was used to extract total RNA, and all samples came in with a RIN above 7. The investigation overall reported the following: The published TCR repertoire comparisons relied only on baseline and M1 samples from a small cohort that had few responders. The DNEG repertoire was the most diverse; PD-1 and DPOS showed similar, higher clonality, and TIGIT repertoires were the least diverse. Between subsets, repertoires were largely private, with fewer than 7.5% of TRB clonotypes shared at M1, and the highest sharing was seen between DPOS and TIGIT. Both treatment-naive and previously treated patients were included in the cohort, and this mixing was noted by the authors as something that could influence results. Experiments were generally performed without replicates because of limited material. Because tumor material was not accessible, tumor reactivity was instead assessed by peptide assays on expanded sorted subsets.

Sequencing was performed on a NextSeq 500. Starting from 15 ng of total RNA, TCR libraries were made with the QIAseq Immune Repertoire RNA Library Kit, Human TCR Panel. The TCR libraries were sequenced on an Illumina NextSeq using a Mid Output V2 kit and asymmetric 261x41 paired-end reads. Each TCR library was diluted to around 4 nM, after which the TCR libraries were pooled, denatured and loaded at about 0.97 pM. As for how the authors treated the data: Processing of the TCR FASTQ files took place in the QIAGEN GeneGlobe Data Analysis Center, and downstream analysis was done in R 3.5.2. Clonality was computed as one minus Shannon entropy normalized by the log of the number of unique productive sequences. For each subset, Fisher exact tests at 5% FDR were used to find TRA or TRB clonotypes whose abundance differed between baseline and M1. Clonotypes with differential abundance were classified as emerging, expanding, contracting or non-expanding/contracting. Morisita's overlap index was used to measure repertoire overlap between patients. TCRdb trimmed public reads at Q25 via fastp, called clones via MiXCR and kept in-frame beta chains. Rows merge per CDR3 protein into single entries with the most common DNA and genes. These V and J calls are TCRdb output, not the study's own analysis. This sample comprises a few hundred distinct CDR3 sequences, roughly 6.7% of them detected only once. About 59% of the sample lies in the top ten.

Counted from cysteine to phenylalanine, this CDR3 has 15 amino acids. Solely the CDR3 DNA is kept, with 45 bases framed from the first base. CDR1 and CDR2 were assigned from the germline V gene as SGHTA and FQGTGA. About this clonotype itself: Its antigen remains undetermined. It may be a read error: a sequence one base away is much more abundant.

The sample here was CD8+ T cells from PBMCs, taken at baseline or after one month of anti-PD-1 therapy (not recorded which). The receptor chain draws on TRBV7-3 and TRBJ2-5; TRBD2 lines up with 8 middle nucleotides. This clonotype originated in a human donor with melanoma. The bases read TGTGCCAGCAGCTCCCCCGGGGGGGGGCTAGAGACCCAGCACTTC. This gives the protein CASSSPGGGLETQHF.